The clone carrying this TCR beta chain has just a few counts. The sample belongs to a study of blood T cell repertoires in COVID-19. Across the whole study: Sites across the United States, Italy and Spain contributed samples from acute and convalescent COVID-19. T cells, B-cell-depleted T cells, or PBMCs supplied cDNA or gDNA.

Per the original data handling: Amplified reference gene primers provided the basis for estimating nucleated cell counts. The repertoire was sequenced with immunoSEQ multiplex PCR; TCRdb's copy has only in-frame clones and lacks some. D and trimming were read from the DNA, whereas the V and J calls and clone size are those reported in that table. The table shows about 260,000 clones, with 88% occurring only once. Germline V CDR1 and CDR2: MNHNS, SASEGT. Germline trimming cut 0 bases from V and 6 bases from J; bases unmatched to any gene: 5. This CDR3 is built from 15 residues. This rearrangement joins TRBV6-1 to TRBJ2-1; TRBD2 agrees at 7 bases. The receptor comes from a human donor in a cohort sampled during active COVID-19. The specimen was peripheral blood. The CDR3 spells CASSEAAAGFNEQFF. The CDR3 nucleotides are TGTGCCAGCAGTGAAGCTGCAGCGGGATTCAATGAGCAGTTCTTC.